Listed below are T cell receptor beta chains from one sample, sequenced in a study of response to subunit inactivated influenza vaccine. TCRdb ran MiXCR on the RT-PCR reads and lists one entry per CDR3 protein. The sample lists about 540,000 distinct CDR3 sequences, around 15% seen once, with around 10% in the top ten. This material consisted of PBMCs from blood, taken 11 to 12 days after vaccination. The receptors were sampled from a man in his fifties who received an inactivated influenza vaccine. The conserved cysteine and the conserved F or W are not part of the CDR3 here. Fields, in order: J gene, V gene, clone size, CDR3 protein. For some rows the clone size is stated as once, few or many, or as a class when expanded; others skip it.

j_call: TRBJ2-1; v_call: TRBV20-1; clone_size: -; cdr3_aa: SAPPLAGPSYNEQF
j_call: TRBJ2-7; v_call: TRBV18; clone_size: -; cdr3_aa: ASSPRPGQPHSYEQY
j_call: TRBJ2-6; v_call: TRBV5-5; clone_size: few; cdr3_aa: ASSLEGVGANVLT
j_call: TRBJ1-4; v_call: TRBV12-3/TRBV12-4; clone_size: few; cdr3_aa: ASSLNRGEKLF
j_call: TRBJ1-3; v_call: TRBV14; clone_size: few; cdr3_aa: ASSQGRHRGPGNTIY
j_call: TRBJ2-2; v_call: TRBV30; clone_size: few; cdr3_aa: AWDEWGTGELF
j_call: TRBJ1-2; v_call: TRBV7-9; clone_size: few; cdr3_aa: ASSIAGIIYGYT
j_call: TRBJ1-1; v_call: TRBV12-3/TRBV12-4; clone_size: few; cdr3_aa: ASSKTGTDTEAF
j_call: TRBJ1-2; v_call: TRBV2; clone_size: few; cdr3_aa: ASKSDRDSSYGYT
j_call: TRBJ2-7; v_call: TRBV5-1; clone_size: many; cdr3_aa: ASSLGAGGKQRGYHEQY
j_call: TRBJ2-1; v_call: TRBV2; clone_size: -; cdr3_aa: ASSVSKRGIFYNEQF
j_call: TRBJ2-5; v_call: TRBV2; clone_size: -; cdr3_aa: ASSQGLAGSGGTQY
j_call: TRBJ2-7; v_call: TRBV3-1; clone_size: few; cdr3_aa: ASSQDPTLEQY
j_call: TRBJ2-3; v_call: TRBV6-5; clone_size: few; cdr3_aa: ASSSGDPHSRQY
j_call: TRBJ2-5; v_call: TRBV6-1; clone_size: -; cdr3_aa: ASSGGQGNRETQY
j_call: TRBJ2-3; v_call: TRBV6-5; clone_size: few; cdr3_aa: ASSYSDIGIDTQY
j_call: TRBJ1-5; v_call: TRBV4-2; clone_size: few; cdr3_aa: ASSQEMAVNQPQH
j_call: TRBJ2-2; v_call: TRBV5-1; clone_size: few; cdr3_aa: ASSLGGVPNTGELF
j_call: TRBJ2-7; v_call: TRBV20-1; clone_size: -; cdr3_aa: SARRGIYEQY
j_call: TRBJ2-2; v_call: TRBV9; clone_size: -; cdr3_aa: ASSPPPGNTGELF
j_call: TRBJ2-7; v_call: TRBV5-1; clone_size: -; cdr3_aa: ASSLASAGGPEEQY
j_call: TRBJ2-2; v_call: TRBV4-2; clone_size: few; cdr3_aa: ASSQDFDTGELF
j_call: TRBJ2-3; v_call: TRBV5-1; clone_size: -; cdr3_aa: ASSLAWTASTDTQY
j_call: TRBJ1-1; v_call: TRBV29-1; clone_size: many; cdr3_aa: SAPDKNTEAF
j_call: TRBJ2-2; v_call: TRBV12-3/TRBV12-4; clone_size: -; cdr3_aa: ASRWGNTGELF
j_call: TRBJ2-7; v_call: TRBV7-2; clone_size: many; cdr3_aa: ASSPPGLLNSYEQY
j_call: TRBJ2-2; v_call: TRBV29-1; clone_size: -; cdr3_aa: SVRSGELF
j_call: TRBJ2-1; v_call: TRBV5-4; clone_size: -; cdr3_aa: ASSSPGQGGNEQF
j_call: TRBJ2-3; v_call: TRBV18; clone_size: few; cdr3_aa: ASSPGQGILAGVADTQY
j_call: TRBJ2-3; v_call: TRBV29-1; clone_size: many; cdr3_aa: SVLLAGQRVPY
j_call: TRBJ2-7; v_call: TRBV10-1; clone_size: few; cdr3_aa: ASSAGGPYEQY
j_call: TRBJ2-3; v_call: TRBV28; clone_size: -; cdr3_aa: ASSRAGHTDTQY
j_call: TRBJ1-6; v_call: TRBV7-9; clone_size: few; cdr3_aa: ASSSAREGNSPLH